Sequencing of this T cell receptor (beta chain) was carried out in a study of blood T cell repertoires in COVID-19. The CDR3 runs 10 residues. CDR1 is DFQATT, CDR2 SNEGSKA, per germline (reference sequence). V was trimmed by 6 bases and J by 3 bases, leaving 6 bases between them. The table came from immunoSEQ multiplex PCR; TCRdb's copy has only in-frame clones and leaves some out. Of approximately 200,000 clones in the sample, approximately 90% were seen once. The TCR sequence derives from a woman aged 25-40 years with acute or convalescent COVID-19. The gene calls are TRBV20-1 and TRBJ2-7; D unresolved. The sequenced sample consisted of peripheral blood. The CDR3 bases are TGCAGTGCGACAAACTACGAGCAGTACTTC. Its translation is CSATNYEQYF.